This record concerns one T cell receptor (beta chain) sequence. Its antigen is not yet known. No base qualities exist here, and no much larger clone lies one base off it. This record belongs to a study of cytomegalovirus exposure and HLA in healthy donors (dated by TCRdb to 2016 to 2017). At the level of the whole study: An earlier analysis of a few hundred of the donors reported approximately 260 Gb of sequence data and 95 million to 140 million unique TCR beta sequences obtained from 180 million or so T cells. To predict cytomegalovirus infection status, the study brought together high-throughput TCR immunosequencing, statistical association of individual TCRs with disease status, and machine learning. Donor age, sex, ethnicity and CMV serostatus were compiled together with the repertoire data. An earlier analysis of 587 of the donors applied high-throughput TCR beta sequencing to assess whether each TCR beta V gene segment acted as functional or pseudogenic. A later analysis re-analyzed previously published TCR beta repertoires from about 730 donors and added high-resolution HLA genotyping to study TCR occurrence patterns. Five DR-DQ haplotypes were handled as single units for association and clustering, since linkage in the cohort was strong. Besides the first cohort of about 730 subjects, a separate validation cohort made up of around 120 different subjects was used. HLA typing covered class I and class II loci at four-digit resolution. In the later analysis, no new phenotypic data were used to find candidate immune exposures; instead, reliance was placed on TCR beta sequences and their occurrence across donors. The study was designed to test whether signatures of past pathogen exposure could be identified by cataloging public T cell receptors. On average, about 240,000 unique TCR beta nucleotide sequences were sequenced per donor among 350 to 400 genotyped donors of the cohort, with roughly 18% of those sequences being non-productive. A later genetic analysis used genome-wide SNP genotypes for about three fifths of the 666 donors, treating that subset as a discovery cohort. The T cell repertoires of some 670 subjects were profiled by immunosequencing and related to cytomegalovirus serostatus. Around 320 gigabases of sequencing data and 70 million to 100 million unique TCR sequences were included in an early release covering 550 to 650 HLA-typed donors. Of the 300 to 400 genotyped donors, 65% to 90% fell in the genetic ancestry cluster associated with self-reported Caucasian donors. Typing coverage varied by locus: roughly 629-640 donors for A, B, C, DRB1 and DQB1; approximately 560 for DQA1; around 570 for DPA1; around 490 for DPB1. All discovery cohort repertoires had been generated on a single sequencing platform.

The cohort was made up of under 800 healthy bone marrow donors. Cohort members were all nominally healthy when sampled, although unrecorded immune exposures were likely present. The donor was CMV seronegative and was included in the group of about 400 seronegative cohort members. Every donor gave a peripheral blood sample, and the peripheral blood mononuclear cells from that sample were used for TCR beta sequencing. The Qiagen DNeasy Blood Extraction Kit was used to extract genomic DNA from the blood cell samples. Preparation of the library involved the immunoSEQ multiplex PCR assay. A mixture of 60 forward primers for TCR Vbeta segments and 13 reverse primers for TCR Jbeta segments was used in the multiplex PCR. A multiplex PCR assay on genomic DNA amplified the CDR3 region of rearranged TCR beta genes. The amplified TCR beta libraries were sequenced on the Illumina HiSeq System as 87-base-pair reads. The original pipeline was this. Across the 666 repertoires, a later analysis counted approximately 75 million unique TCR beta chains, approximately 12 million of which were shared by at least two donors. To remove PCR and sequencing errors, raw reads were error-corrected and collapsed into unique sequences using a nearest-neighbor algorithm that merged closely related sequences. V, D and J gene segments were assigned by aligning CDR3 sequences to IMGT reference sequences. For a sequence to be retained, at least a six-nucleotide match to both a V gene segment and a J gene segment was required. Rearrangements were called productive when the CDR3 lacked stop codons and stayed in frame with V and J; all others were non-productive. Following IMGT convention, CDR3 was defined as the stretch from the second conserved V-encoded cysteine to the conserved J-encoded phenylalanine. The earlier analysis of about 560 of the donors excluded any sequence lacking an unambiguous match to a single V gene segment. An earlier analysis of several hundred of the donors called V segments functional above 56.7% productive rearrangements and segregating when the between-donor standard deviation exceeded 5%. To diagnose cytomegalovirus status from the catalog of TCR beta chain sequences, a statistical classification framework was built. In a later analysis, V and J genes were assigned by comparing TCR nucleotide sequences against IMGT/GENE-DB human TR gene sequences. Using the TCRdist pipeline, a later analysis assigned CDR3 sequences along with most-parsimonious VDJ recombination scenarios. In a later analysis, each TCR beta chain was defined by its CDR3 amino acid sequence together with its V-gene family, and reads lacking a unique V-gene family were excluded. To address suspected cross-contamination and a sequencing artifact, a later analysis removed around 600 highly shared, low-generation-probability nucleotide sequences. In a later analysis, a clonal expansion index for each public chain was calculated from normalized within-repertoire ranks of inferred template counts. In a later analysis, generation probabilities were computed with a VDJ recombination model fitted to out-of-frame rearrangements, and the resulting probabilities were checked against IGoR. In a later analysis, hypergeometric tests were used to score TCR-TCR, TCR-HLA and TCR-CMV co-occurrence, with a repertoire-size bias correction applied to TCR pairs. False discovery rates were estimated in a later analysis by permuting HLA or CMV assignments 20 times. In a later analysis, co-occurring TCRs were grouped using DBSCAN, with TCRdist sequence similarity added in when clustering inside HLA-allele-positive subsets. Co-occurrence clustering excluded repertoires with fewer than 30,000 or more than 120,000 public chains, plus five with anomalous nucleotide sharing. What TCRdb holds here is the immuneACCESS table cut down to in-frame rearrangements. Part of the clones is not present; checked against another copy, under half of the missing clones reflect an unresolved V gene, and the others are unexplained. V and J calls and clone size are given by that table; D and trimming were obtained from the DNA. The sample profile shows approximately 160,000 clones; about 71% of them were found once. The ten largest account for 1.1% to 1.5% of the sample.

Overall results and qualifications from the work: A later genetic analysis reported fewer N-insertions in productive TCRs among donors in an Asian-associated ancestry cluster than the roughly 700-donor mean. Correlated functional status among segregating V segments might be attributable to linkage disequilibrium, but an unknown experimental factor could not be ruled out. A later analysis associated 16,951 TCR beta sequences with specific HLA alleles at a false discovery rate of 0.05. The study gave a list of 150 to 200 TCR beta chains associated with cytomegalovirus. A later analysis found that TCR association rates varied across HLA loci, with DRB1 alleles showing the most associated TCRs and HLA-C alleles the fewest. A later analysis found that most CMV-associated TCR beta chains appeared HLA-restricted, with HLA associations seemingly driven largely by CMV exposure. When HLA alleles, especially DR and DQ, strongly co-occurred, attributing TCR associations to individual alleles was difficult. V-gene and J-gene trimming of TCR beta chains was associated with a missense DCLRE1C variant in a later genetic analysis, and the association was replicated in an independent cohort. The classifier was reported to diagnose cytomegalovirus status with high specificity and sensitivity in both the original and validation cohorts. The presence/absence analyses assumed that sequencing depth was roughly uniform across donors, and that assumption may not be true. An earlier analysis of some 560 of the donors showed that most TCR beta V segments appeared in productive rearrangements either about 90% or about 30% of the time, which broadly matched IMGT annotations. Because HLA typing was unavailable for some donors at each locus, only the typed subset was used in association tests. A cluster of highly shared sequence variants was judged likely to represent a technical artifact of the sequencing pipeline. Some IMGT-functional V segments, including TRBV6-2 and TRBV6-3, could not be told apart with the 87-base-pair reads, so those segments were excluded. According to a later analysis, parvovirus B19, influenza, CMV and Epstein-Barr virus appeared linked to several top co-occurrence clusters. The earlier analysis of fewer than 750 of the donors excluded some 15 rarely observed V segments, including chromosome 9 orphons, because counts were too low. The cohort was sequenced for TCR beta chains only, and without alpha or paired-chain data the features that could be detected were limited. In vitro tests confirmed that a few of the cytomegalovirus-associated TCR beta chains recognize cytomegalovirus antigens. A further reported finding was that TCR beta sequences accurately predicted the HLA-A and HLA-B alleles for most subjects in the first cohort. Most TCR sequences were observed very rarely across donors, whereas some public TCRs were present in many individuals. A later analysis found that HLA-associated TCR beta chains were more clonally expanded and had lower generation probabilities than equally common non-associated chains. For the cohort, immune exposure information was limited to CMV serostatus. According to the authors, the approach could potentially be generalized to other disease states and immunological phenotypes.

The CDR1 and CDR2 encoded by the germline V gene (reference sequence) are MNHEY and SMNVEV. Including cysteine and phenylalanine, the CDR3 has 15 amino acids. The kept DNA is CDR3 alone, 45 bases in frame from the first base. The sequence came from a man in his forties or fifties in good health and CMV-seronegative. Sequencing input: PBMCs. The V and J genes are TRBV27 and TRBJ2-5; 9 nucleotides in the junction match TRBD1. With the DNA end fitting TRBJ2-7 better, the J assignment may be wrong. The encoded CDR3 is CASSPGTGRIYEQYF. The DNA reads TGTGCCAGCAGTCCCGGGACAGGGCGAATTTACGAGCAGTACTTC.